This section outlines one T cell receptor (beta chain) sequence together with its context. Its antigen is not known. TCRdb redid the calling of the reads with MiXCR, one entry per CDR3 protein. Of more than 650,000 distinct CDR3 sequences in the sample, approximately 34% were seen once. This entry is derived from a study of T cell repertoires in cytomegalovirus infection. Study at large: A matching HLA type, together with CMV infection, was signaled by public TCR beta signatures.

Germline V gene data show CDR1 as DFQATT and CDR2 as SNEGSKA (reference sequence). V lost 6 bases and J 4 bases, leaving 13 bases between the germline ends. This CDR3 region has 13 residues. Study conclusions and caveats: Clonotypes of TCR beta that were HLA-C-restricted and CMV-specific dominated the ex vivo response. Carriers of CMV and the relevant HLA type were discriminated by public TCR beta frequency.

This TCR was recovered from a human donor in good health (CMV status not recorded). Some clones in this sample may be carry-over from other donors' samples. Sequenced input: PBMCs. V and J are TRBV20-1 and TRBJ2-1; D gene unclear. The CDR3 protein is CSAIPEIYNEQFF. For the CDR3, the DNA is TGCAGTGCCATCCCGGAAATATACAATGAGCAGTTCTTC.